These 14 T cell receptor beta chains originate from one sample sequenced in a study of blood T cell repertoires in COVID-19. Assay: immunoSEQ multiplex PCR; the TCRdb copy retains only in-frame clones and omits some. The table lists about 73,000 clones, over 75% of them singletons. Sequenced: peripheral blood. The receptors stem from a young woman with acute or convalescent COVID-19.

The rearrangement links TRBV10-3 to TRBJ1-2; D is perhaps TRBD1 (5 bases). The CDR3 totals 15 residues. CDR1 is ENHRY and CDR2 is SYGVKD in the germline V gene. The V end was cut by 7 bases, the J end by 4 bases, with 19 bases between. This CDR3 is CAIKDGQGKLYGYTF. CDR3 DNA sequence: TGTGCCATCAAGGATGGGCAGGGAAAACTCTATGGCTACACCTTC.

V usage is TRBV5-1 and J usage is TRBJ2-3, with D tentatively TRBD1 (6 bases). Trimming removed 0 bases at V and 2 bases at J, with 13 bases between. This CDR3 is built from 16 residues. Looked up from germline, CDR1 is SGHRS and CDR2 is YFSETQ. In nucleotides, the CDR3 is TGCGCCAGCAGCTTGGGACAGGCCTTTTTCACAGATACGCAGTATTTT. It encodes CASSLGQAFFTDTQYF.

This clone showed up just a few times. V and J are TRBV6-5 and TRBJ1-5, with unresolved D. The CDR3 sequence is 13 residues long. V was shortened by 6 bases and J by 2 bases, with 8 bases between the two germline ends. CDR1 MNHEY and CDR2 SVGAGI come from the germline V gene. CDR3 region: CASSTYRNQPQHF. CDR3 nucleotide sequence: TGTGCCAGCAGCACTTATCGCAATCAGCCCCAGCATTTT.

The chain carries TRBV12-3 or TRBV12-4 and TRBJ2-5; D might be TRBD2 (5 bases). This CDR3 has 12 residues. Trimming removed 6 bases at V and 5 bases at J, with 10 bases between. CDR3 protein: CASSRPGETQYF. In DNA form, the CDR3 reads TGTGCCAGCAGCCGACCGGGGGAGACCCAGTACTTC.

The chain has TRBV7-8 and TRBJ2-3, with 9 bases fitting TRBD2. V shed 1 base, J shed 4 bases, and the junction held 6 bases outside the gene matches. CDR1 and CDR2 (germline): SGHVS, FQNEAQ. This CDR3 has 16 amino acids. The CDR3 DNA reads TGTGCCAGCAGCTTAGTGGGCGGGGGGGCCTCAGATACGCAGTATTTT. Its translation is CASSLVGGGASDTQYF.

The chain employs TRBV7-9 and TRBJ1-3, with 11 bases lining up with TRBD1. V dropped 5 bases and J dropped 4; count of bases not matched to a gene: 16. CDR1 SEHNR and CDR2 FQNEAQ come from the germline V gene (reference sequence). The CDR3 is made up of 19 amino acids. The DNA for the CDR3 is TGTGCCAGCAGCCAAAGCGGACAGGGGGCCCGGGTGGAAGGAAACACCATATATTTT. Its protein is CASSQSGQGARVEGNTIYF.

This chain links TRBV25-1 with TRBJ2-1; 7 bases match TRBD1. Germline CDR1 is MGHDK and CDR2 is SYGVNS. V gave up 4 bases and J gave up 6 bases; unmatched junction bases: 6. CDR3 length equals 14 residues. CDR3 region: CASSGDRDSNEQFF. The CDR3 DNA sequence: TGTGCCAGCAGTGGGGACCGGGACAGCAATGAGCAGTTCTTC.

CDR3 bases: TGCGCCAGCACTAATGGGTCGAGGGGGCTCTACGAGCAGTACTTC. Translating it yields CASTNGSRGLYEQYF. The V gene is TRBV5-1, the J gene TRBJ2-7; TRBD1 matches at 7 bases. The CDR3 consists of 15 residues. Per germline, CDR1 SGHRS and CDR2 YFSETQ. Unmatched junction bases numbered 12, after V lost 6 bases and J lost 3 bases.

This chain joins TRBV9 and TRBJ2-1; TRBD1 matches 8 bases. With V trimmed by 0 bases and J by 1 base, 0 bases remained unmatched. The CDR3 is 15 amino acids. Germline lookup yields CDR1 SGDLS and CDR2 YYNGEE. The CDR3 region has the DNA TGTGCCAGCAGCGTAGGACAGGGGTCCTACAATGAGCAGTTCTTC. This codes for CASSVGQGSYNEQFF. Drawing the rest from reference TRBV9 and TRBJ2-1, the complete variable domain is DSGVTQTPKHLITATGQRVTLRCSPRSGDLSVYWYQQSLDQGLQFLIQYYNGEERAKGNILERFSAQQFPDLHSELNLSSLELGDSALYFCASSVGQGSYNEQFFGPGTRLTVL.

The V call is TRBV27, the J call TRBJ2-7, with TRBD1 matching over 10 bases. The CDR3 extends over 14 amino acids. After removal of 3 bases from V and 5 bases from J, the junction contained 4 bases not matched to a gene. Germline values: CDR1 MNHEY, CDR2 SMNVEV (reference sequence). CDR3 in DNA: TGTGCCAGCAGTTTGGGACAGGGGAGCAACGAGCAGTACTTC. The encoded protein is CASSLGQGSNEQYF.

The gene calls are TRBV12-3 or TRBV12-4 and TRBJ1-5, with D hard to call. V lost 4 bases and J 4 bases, leaving 5 bases between the germline ends. This CDR3 comprises 12 residues. The CDR3 loop is CASSSENQPQHF. In DNA form, the CDR3 reads TGTGCCAGCAGTTCAGAAAATCAGCCCCAGCATTTT.

A note on this clone: Relative to the germline gene, one junction end is altered; a read error may explain this. The chain combines TRBV7-9 with TRBJ2-5; D possibly corresponds to TRBD2 (7 bases). The V gene's germline CDR1 is SEHNR and CDR2 FQNEAQ (reference sequence). The CDR3 length is 17 residues. CDR3 in DNA: TGTGCCAGCACCTTACGCCTTGGCGGGAGAGGGGGAGAGACCCAGTACTTC. It is translated as CASTLRLGGRGGETQYF.

This rearrangement joins TRBV9 to TRBJ2-5; 8 bases align to TRBD2. CDR1 is SGDLS, CDR2 YYNGEE, per germline. V lost 8 bases, J lost 2 bases, and 20 bases stayed unmatched. The CDR3 extends over 18 amino acids. CDR3 loop: CASKGGTSGHEPQETQYF. The CDR3 bases are TGTGCCAGTAAGGGGGGTACTAGCGGACACGAACCTCAAGAGACCCAGTACTTC.

The rearrangement links TRBV28 to TRBJ1-5; D uncertain. Germline V lookup: CDR1 MDHEN, CDR2 SYDVKM. The CDR3 is made up of 13 amino acids. Deletions cut 7 bases from V and 4 bases from J, with 11 bases between. The CDR3 protein is CASTTGGNQPQHF. CDR3 nucleotides: TGTGCCAGCACCACGGGCGGGAATCAGCCCCAGCATTTT.